The 5 T cell receptor beta chains below come from one sample, sequenced in a study of T cell responses to AZD1222 COVID-19 vaccine. The protocol was immunoSEQ multiplex PCR, while the TCRdb copy is restricted to in-frame clones and leaves out a portion. Seen here are about 140,000 clones, 88% observed once, and the top ten hold approximately 3.7%. The material sequenced was peripheral blood, taken on day 0 of AZD1222 vaccination. The receptors stem from an adult in good health.

V and J are TRBV27 and TRBJ1-2; D is ambiguous. Trimming pared 4 bases from V and 4 bases from J, leaving 13 bases between. The length of the CDR3 is 14 residues. CDR1 is MNHEY, CDR2 SMNVEV, per germline (reference sequence). The CDR3, as DNA: TGTGCCAGCAGTTCCCGATCGACAACCTATGGCTACACCTTC. It translates to CASSSRSTTYGYTF.

This chain joins TRBV7-9 and TRBJ1-1, with D perhaps matching TRBD1 (5 bases). V dropped 8 bases and J dropped 8 bases, with 21 bases sitting between them. The germline V gene encodes CDR1 SEHNR and CDR2 FQNEAQ (reference sequence). The CDR3 covers 14 residues. Here the CDR3 reads CASGPQVTRGEAFF. The CDR3 DNA is TGTGCCAGCGGCCCCCAGGTGACTAGGGGAGAAGCTTTCTTT.

The chain joins TRBV4-3 to TRBJ2-7; 9 bases match TRBD1. Germline V CDR1 and CDR2: LGHNA, YSLEER. The V segment lost 1 base and the J segment 5 bases; nucleotides outside the gene matches: 6. The CDR3 extends over 15 amino acids. This CDR3 is CASSQAGTGIHEQYF. For the CDR3, the DNA is TGCGCCAGCAGCCAAGCGGGGACAGGGATCCACGAGCAGTACTTC.

V usage is TRBV7-9 and J usage is TRBJ2-3; no clear D. V was trimmed by 2 bases and J by 4 bases, leaving 7 bases between them. Germline CDR1 SEHNR, CDR2 FQNEAQ (reference sequence). The length of the CDR3 is 13 residues. The CDR3, as DNA: TGTGCCAGCAGCTTATCCGAGCCAGATACGCAGTATTTT. This gives the protein CASSLSEPDTQYF. The full variable domain, its missing parts supplied by reference TRBV7-9 and TRBJ2-3, is DTGVSQNPRHKITKRGQNVTFRCDPISEHNRLYWYRQTLGQGPEFLTYFQNEAQLEKSRLLSDRFSAERPKGSFSTLEIQRTEQGDSAMYLCASSLSEPDTQYFGPGTRLTVL.

V and J are TRBV30 and TRBJ2-5; D is unresolved. CDR3 size: 12 residues. With 4 bases removed from V and 5 bases from J, the gap between germline ends came to 11 bases. Germline lookup yields CDR1 GTSNPN and CDR2 SVGIG (reference sequence). The CDR3 DNA reads as TGTGCCTGGAAGGACCTCGGGGAGACCCAGTACTTC. Protein product: CAWKDLGETQYF.